This T cell receptor (beta chain) was observed in a study of blood T cell repertoires in COVID-19. The assay was immunoSEQ multiplex PCR, and TCRdb's table has in-frame clones only and misses some. The sample has 200,000 to 250,000 clones, 88% seen once. Trimming stripped 3 bases from V and 4 bases from J, with 16 bases between. CDR1 is SGHTA and CDR2 is FQGNSA in the germline V gene. The CDR3 contains 17 residues. The chain carries TRBV7-2 and TRBJ1-6; weak D call: TRBD1 (6 bases). Sequenced: peripheral blood. This TCR was recovered from a man older than 75 with acute or convalescent COVID-19. Here the CDR3 reads CASSFGGTGSYNSPLHF. CDR3 sequence (DNA): TGTGCCAGCAGCTTTGGGGGAACAGGGAGTTATAATTCACCCCTCCACTTT.